The sequence of this TCR beta chain was determined in a study of OX40 agonist ivuxolimab in advanced cancers. Overall study: Intravenous ivuxolimab at 0.01 to 10 mg/kg was given to patients every 2 weeks. Melanoma, hepatocellular carcinoma, head and neck or renal cell cancer occurred in dose-escalation patients.

The V and J ends lost 0 bases and 0 bases respectively, with 12 bases between them. The CDR3 is 16 amino acids. Germline V gene sequence: CDR1 LGHNA, CDR2 YSLEER. Broader study findings: The study observed clonal expansion of CD4+ and CD8+ blood T cells by week 6 at 0.1 to 3.0 mg/kg. In general, CD8+ T cells held more expanded clones than CD4+ did, on average.

The assay was immunoSEQ multiplex PCR, and TCRdb's table has in-frame clones only and misses some. The profile covers tens of thousands of clones, with roughly 85% appearing a single time and approximately 0.3% taken by the ten largest. About this clone itself: No antigen is known for it.

The material was CD4+ or CD8+ T cells sorted from blood, obtained in a trial of the OX40 agonist ivuxolimab. The receptor was isolated from an adult with an advanced solid tumor such as melanoma, head and neck, liver or kidney cancer. The V call is TRBV4-3, the J call TRBJ2-7; D might be TRBD2 (6 bases). CDR3 residues: CASSQDNVGGSYEQYF. CDR3 nucleotides: TGCGCCAGCAGCCAAGATAACGTCGGGGGCTCCTACGAGCAGTACTTC.